The following is a TCR beta chain sequence with its context. Its antigen is as yet unknown. The data belong to a study of a mutant IDH1 vaccine in newly diagnosed glioma. Noted time point: week 11, during vaccination. It was 300 ug of mutant IDH1 20-mer peptide that made up each vaccine dose, given with topical imiquimod. Trimming pared 0 bases from V and 8 bases from J, leaving 19 bases between. The CDR3 spans 16 residues. Germline assignment: CDR1 LGHNT and CDR2 FRNRAP. Libraries were prepared by immunoSEQ multiplex PCR; TCRdb keeps only in-frame clonotypes and omits some of them. The table has about 66,000 clones, under 85% seen once.

The sample in question was PBMCs, obtained from a glioma patient whose treatment included an IDH1 peptide vaccine. The source is a man aged 25 to 40 with glioma. The chain has TRBV12-5 and TRBJ1-2; D not certain. DNA of the CDR3: TGTGCTAGTGGTTTGGTCGGGTCTGAGGGTCCTCGCGGCTACACCTTC. Encoded protein: CASGLVGSEGPRGYTF.